A single sample gave rise to the 17 T cell receptor beta chains below, sequenced in a study of CD8 T cells in ankylosing spondylitis. General study points: Seemingly characteristic of ankylosing spondylitis blood was a TCR beta motif consisting of roughly 8 highly homologous variants.

TCRdb recomputed calls from the 5' RACE reads with MiXCR, one row per CDR3 protein. The sample holds 700,000 or so distinct CDR3 sequences, around 20% seen once. These TCRs' antigens remain unknown. Material: blood, either unsorted or a sorted T cell fraction (not recorded which). Source of these receptors: a male donor with ankylosing spondylitis.

This clonotype appeared a few times. The V and J genes are TRBV5-6 and TRBJ1-5; D is ambiguous. This CDR3 has 15 residues. Germline V gene sequence: CDR1 SGHDT, CDR2 YYEEEE. Deletions cut 0 bases from V and 5 bases from J, with 12 bases between. As DNA, the CDR3 is TGTGCCAGCAGCTTGGGAATGCTGGGCGATCAGCCCCAGCATTTT. It codes for CASSLGMLGDQPQHF.

This clonotype was seen only a few times. This chain joins TRBV7-2 and TRBJ1-6; 7 nucleotides match TRBD1. CDR1 and CDR2 from the germline V gene are SGHTA and FQGNSA. The CDR3 has 14 amino acids. Trimming took 5 bases from V and 10 from J; bases not matched to a gene: 8. The CDR3 DNA is TGTGCCAGCAGCCTCGACAGGGTCGGATCACCCCTCCACTTT. It specifies CASSLDRVGSPLHF.

The V gene is TRBV28, the J gene TRBJ2-7; TRBD2 matches 8 bases. Germline lookup yields CDR1 MDHEN and CDR2 SYDVKM. V gave up 2 bases and J gave up 5 bases; unmatched junction bases: 5. CDR3 size: 14 residues. CDR3 coding DNA: TGTGCCAGCAGTTTACGGGGGGGGTTCGACGAGCAGTACTTC. It translates to CASSLRGGFDEQYF.

There are a few counts of this clonotype. The CDR3, as DNA: TGTGCCAGCAGTTACGGTGCTAGCTCCTATAATTCACCCCTCCACTTT. It specifies CASSYGASSYNSPLHF. The chain carries TRBV6-5 and TRBJ1-6; D ambiguous. Trimming pared 2 bases from V and 0 bases from J, leaving 8 bases between. CDR3 length: 16 residues. Germline CDR1 and CDR2: MNHEY and SVGAGI.

The J gene is TRBJ2-1, the V gene TRBV24-1; TRBD2 matches 8 bases. CDR1 is KGHDR, CDR2 SFDVKD, per germline. There are 16 residues in the CDR3. V lost 4 bases to trimming and J lost 9 bases; unmatched junction nucleotides: 13. This CDR3 reads CATSDPGLDISSEQFF. In nucleotides, the CDR3 is TGTGCCACCAGTGACCCGGGACTAGATATCTCCAGTGAGCAGTTCTTC.

In its sample, this clonotype was seen a few times. The rearrangement uses TRBV11-2 and TRBJ2-7; D is unresolved. CDR3 length: 15 residues. Germline V gene sequence: CDR1 SGHAT, CDR2 FQNNGV. Trimming removed 2 bases from V and 0 bases from J, with 11 bases in between. CDR3 bases: TGTGCCAGCAGCTTAACTCCTTCTAGCTCCTACGAGCAGTACTTC. Translation gives CASSLTPSSSYEQYF.

This clonotype was counted only a few times. This chain connects TRBV2 to TRBJ2-1, with 8 bases that match TRBD1. The CDR3 has 16 residues. The germline CDR1 and CDR2 sequences are SNHLY and FYNNEI. Trimming took 1 base from V and 4 from J; bases not matched to a gene: 6. The CDR3 region is CASSEGTGRRYNEQFF. The CDR3, as DNA: TGTGCCAGCAGTGAAGGGACAGGGCGTCGATACAATGAGCAGTTCTTC.

This chain uses TRBV5-1 with TRBJ2-7, with 10 bases aligning to TRBD1. V shed 4 bases, J shed 2 bases, and the junction held 6 bases outside the gene matches. The CDR3 extends over 15 amino acids. Germline V gives CDR1 SGHRS, CDR2 YFSETQ. The CDR3, as DNA: TGCGCCAGCAGCCCTGGGACAGGGGTGGCCTACGAGCAGTACTTC. The encoded protein is CASSPGTGVAYEQYF.

This clonotype was counted between two and nine times. The rearrangement uses TRBV7-8 and TRBJ1-6; weak D call: TRBD1 (6 bases). V gave up 5 bases and J gave up 8 bases, with 13 bases separating them. Germline loops: CDR1 SGHVS, CDR2 FQNEAQ. The CDR3 consists of 14 residues. CDR3 nucleotide sequence: TGTGCCAGCAGCGCAGGACAGAGGGATTCACCCCTCCACTTT. Translation gives CASSAGQRDSPLHF.

This clonotype was seen a handful of times. V usage is TRBV7-3 and J usage is TRBJ2-1; no clear D. The germline gives CDR1 SGHTA, CDR2 FQGTGA. The V and J ends lost 2 bases and 8 bases respectively, with 10 bases between them. This CDR3 spans 13 amino acids. The CDR3 protein is CASSLDRFDEQFF. The DNA for the CDR3 is TGTGCCAGCAGCTTAGATAGGTTCGATGAGCAGTTCTTC.

The chain couples TRBV5-1 to TRBJ2-1, with 10 bases that match TRBD2. This CDR3 is 17 amino acids long. The V gene's germline CDR1 is SGHRS and CDR2 YFSETQ. V gave up 0 bases and J gave up 0 bases; unmatched junction bases: 3. CDR3: CASSLGTSGFSYNEQFF. CDR3 sequence (DNA): TGCGCCAGCAGCTTGGGGACTAGCGGATTCTCCTACAATGAGCAGTTCTTC.

The rearrangement uses TRBV7-8 and TRBJ2-1, with TRBD2 matching over 8 bases. Unmatched junction bases numbered 5, after V lost 1 base and J lost 0 bases. The CDR3 has 17 amino acids. Germline V gives CDR1 SGHVS, CDR2 FQNEAQ. The CDR3 DNA follows: TGTGCCAGCAGCTTAGTTGGCGGGACTAGCTCCTACAATGAGCAGTTCTTC. It codes for CASSLVGGTSSYNEQFF.

This rearrangement joins TRBV20-1 to TRBJ2-3; tentative D call: TRBD1 (6 bases). Germline V CDR1 and CDR2: DFQATT, SNEGSKA (reference sequence). The V gene lost 5 bases and the J gene lost 2 bases, with 14 bases spanning the gap. This CDR3 contains 14 residues. CDR3 amino acids: CSAVTGYLTDTQYF. CDR3 in DNA: TGCAGTGCTGTGACAGGTTACCTCACAGATACGCAGTATTTT.

This clonotype has more than one count but fewer than ten. The genes are TRBV2 and TRBJ2-1; TRBD2 aligns across 7 bases. Germline CDR1 is SNHLY and CDR2 is FYNNEI. The CDR3 contains 14 residues. J gave up 7 bases and V 5 bases, and 8 bases lay outside the gene matches. CDR3 region: CASSFSGLMNEQFF. DNA of the CDR3: TGTGCCAGCAGTTTTAGCGGGCTCATGAATGAGCAGTTCTTC.

This clonotype was observed a handful of times. The chain has TRBV20-1 and TRBJ1-1; possibly TRBD1 for D (6 bases). The CDR3 is 15 amino acids. V dropped 5 bases and J dropped 3 bases, with 19 bases sitting between them. CDR1 is DFQATT and CDR2 is SNEGSKA in the germline V gene (reference sequence). CDR3: CSAPSGGRQDTEAFF. CDR3 DNA: TGCAGTGCTCCCTCCGGGGGGCGTCAGGACACTGAAGCTTTCTTT.

This rearrangement joins TRBV7-7 to TRBJ2-2; 7 bases match TRBD1. Germline CDR1 reads SSHAT; CDR2 reads FNYEAQ (reference sequence). This CDR3 spans 13 amino acids. The CDR3: CALDRVTPGELFF. For the CDR3, the DNA is TGTGCTCTTGACAGGGTAACGCCCGGGGAGCTGTTTTTT.

This clonotype was observed a few times. The J gene is TRBJ2-7, the V gene TRBV20-1; a possible D gene is TRBD2 (6 bases). Germline V gives CDR1 DFQATT, CDR2 SNEGSKA (reference sequence). The CDR3 totals 14 residues. The germline V and J ends were trimmed by 4 bases and 4 bases, with 17 bases remaining between them. The CDR3 DNA reads TGCAGTGCTATTTCGGGAGCTCCCCCGTACGAGCAGTACTTC. Amino acid sequence: CSAISGAPPYEQYF.